The rows below give T cell receptor beta chains drawn from one sample of a study of OX40 agonist ivuxolimab in advanced cancers. TCRdb's table, derived via immunoSEQ multiplex PCR, lists solely in-frame clones and lacks some. Here the sample spans around 76,000 clones, around four fifths being singletons. Here the sequenced sample was CD4+ or CD8+ T cells sorted from blood, taken in a trial of the OX40 agonist ivuxolimab. The receptors originated from an adult with an advanced solid tumor such as melanoma, head and neck, liver or kidney cancer. CDR3s include the opening cysteine and the closing phenylalanine or tryptophan. The D gene is left open where the match is weak. The size of a clone is reported for some rows only, either as once, few or many, or as a class for expanded clones.

cdr3_length: 14
d_call: TRBD1
clone_size: NA
j_call: TRBJ1-1
v_call: TRBV7-9
cdr3_aa: CASSLGTGETEAFF
cdr3_nt: TGTGCCAGCAGCCTCGGGACAGGGGAAACTGAAGCTTTCTTT

cdr3_length: 16
d_call: NA
clone_size: NA
j_call: TRBJ2-5
v_call: TRBV5-5
cdr3_aa: CASSIRLEGGGETQYF
cdr3_nt: TGTGCCAGCAGCATACGACTCGAGGGTGGGGGAGAGACCCAGTACTTC

cdr3_length: 15
d_call: NA
clone_size: once
j_call: TRBJ2-5
v_call: TRBV7-6
cdr3_aa: CASSFSQGSLETQYF
cdr3_nt: TGTGCCAGCAGCTTTTCTCAGGGGAGTTTAGAGACCCAGTACTTC

cdr3_length: 16
d_call: TRBD2
clone_size: NA
j_call: TRBJ2-2
v_call: TRBV7-2
cdr3_aa: CASSLELARPTGELFF
cdr3_nt: TGTGCCAGCAGCTTAGAACTAGCGAGACCCACCGGGGAGCTGTTTTTT

cdr3_length: 15
d_call: NA
clone_size: NA
j_call: TRBJ2-1
v_call: TRBV9
cdr3_aa: CASSAGQSSYNEQFF
cdr3_nt: TGTGCCAGCAGCGCCGGACAGAGCTCCTACAATGAGCAGTTCTTC

cdr3_length: 14
d_call: NA
clone_size: NA
j_call: TRBJ1-5
v_call: TRBV27
cdr3_aa: CASSFRASNQPQHF
cdr3_nt: TGTGCCAGCAGTTTCCGAGCGAGCAATCAGCCCCAGCATTTT

cdr3_length: 14
d_call: NA
clone_size: NA
j_call: TRBJ1-3
v_call: TRBV19
cdr3_aa: CASRALGSGNTIYF
cdr3_nt: TGTGCCAGTAGGGCCCTAGGCTCTGGAAACACCATATATTTT

cdr3_length: 16
d_call: NA
clone_size: few
j_call: TRBJ1-3
v_call: TRBV5-1
cdr3_aa: CASSPPRTGSGNTIYF
cdr3_nt: TGCGCCAGCAGCCCACCCCGGACGGGCTCTGGAAACACCATATATTTT

cdr3_length: 15
d_call: TRBD1
clone_size: NA
j_call: TRBJ1-4
v_call: TRBV18
cdr3_aa: CASSLGQGPNEKLFF
cdr3_nt: TGTGCCAGCTCACTAGGACAGGGACCTAATGAAAAACTGTTTTTT

cdr3_length: 15
d_call: TRBD2
clone_size: NA
j_call: TRBJ2-1
v_call: TRBV4-3
cdr3_aa: CASSQEAGVGGEQFF
cdr3_nt: TGCGCCAGCAGCCAAGAGGCGGGAGTCGGTGGTGAGCAGTTCTTC

cdr3_length: 13
d_call: NA
clone_size: once
j_call: TRBJ1-6
v_call: TRBV6-6
cdr3_aa: CASSYSSPGDLHF
cdr3_nt: TGTGCCAGCAGTTACTCGAGCCCCGGAGACCTCCACTTT

cdr3_length: 13
d_call: NA
clone_size: few
j_call: TRBJ1-5
v_call: TRBV28
cdr3_aa: CASRSGGAQPQHF
cdr3_nt: TGTGCCAGCAGGAGCGGGGGGGCTCAGCCCCAGCATTTT

cdr3_length: 16
d_call: NA
clone_size: NA
j_call: TRBJ1-6
v_call: TRBV27
cdr3_aa: CASSSLLGPYNSPLHF
cdr3_nt: TGTGCCAGCAGTTCCCTTCTAGGGCCCTATAATTCACCCCTCCACTTT

cdr3_length: 12
d_call: NA
clone_size: NA
j_call: TRBJ2-2
v_call: TRBV18
cdr3_aa: CASSPATGELFF
cdr3_nt: TGTGCCAGCTCACCGGCGACCGGGGAGCTGTTTTTT

cdr3_length: 14
d_call: NA
clone_size: NA
j_call: TRBJ1-1
v_call: TRBV6-1
cdr3_aa: CASRWERGNTEAFF
cdr3_nt: TGTGCCAGCAGATGGGAGAGGGGAAACACTGAAGCTTTCTTT

cdr3_length: 14
d_call: NA
clone_size: NA
j_call: TRBJ1-1
v_call: TRBV6-5
cdr3_aa: CASSYIGGDTEAFF
cdr3_nt: TGTGCCAGCAGTTATATTGGGGGAGACACTGAAGCTTTCTTT

cdr3_length: 13
d_call: NA
clone_size: NA
j_call: TRBJ2-1
v_call: TRBV28
cdr3_aa: CASSLRSYNEQFF
cdr3_nt: TGTGCCAGCAGTTTGCGCAGCTACAATGAGCAGTTCTTC

cdr3_length: 11
d_call: NA
clone_size: once
j_call: TRBJ2-3
v_call: TRBV13
cdr3_aa: CASSFLDTQYF
cdr3_nt: TGTGCCAGCAGCTTTTTGGATACGCAGTATTTT

cdr3_length: 14
d_call: NA
clone_size: NA
j_call: TRBJ1-2
v_call: TRBV11-2
cdr3_aa: CASSLVALNYGYTF
cdr3_nt: TGTGCCAGCAGCTTAGTGGCCCTCAACTATGGCTACACCTTC

cdr3_length: 13
d_call: NA
clone_size: NA
j_call: TRBJ2-3
v_call: TRBV16
cdr3_aa: CASSQQGPDTQYF
cdr3_nt: TGTGCCAGCAGCCAACAGGGGCCAGATACGCAGTATTTT

cdr3_length: 12
d_call: NA
clone_size: NA
j_call: TRBJ1-1
v_call: TRBV18
cdr3_aa: CASSRDRIEAFF
cdr3_nt: TGTGCCAGCTCACGAGACAGGATTGAAGCTTTCTTT

cdr3_length: 14
d_call: NA
clone_size: NA
j_call: TRBJ2-4
v_call: TRBV9
cdr3_aa: CASSVGTGWNIQYF
cdr3_nt: TGTGCCAGCAGCGTAGGTACGGGGTGGAACATTCAGTACTTC

cdr3_length: 14
d_call: TRBD1
clone_size: NA
j_call: TRBJ1-2
v_call: TRBV6-6
cdr3_aa: CASTGDRDSKGYTF
cdr3_nt: TGTGCCAGCACCGGTGACAGGGACTCTAAAGGCTACACCTTC

cdr3_length: 13
d_call: TRBD2
clone_size: NA
j_call: TRBJ2-7
v_call: TRBV28
cdr3_aa: CASSLAGGWEQYF
cdr3_nt: TGTGCCAGCAGTCTAGCGGGAGGGTGGGAGCAGTACTTC

cdr3_length: 14
d_call: NA
clone_size: NA
j_call: TRBJ2-7
v_call: TRBV27
cdr3_aa: CASSFVSGGYEQYF
cdr3_nt: TGTGCCAGCAGTTTTGTTAGCGGAGGGTACGAGCAGTACTTC

cdr3_length: 15
d_call: TRBD1
clone_size: once
j_call: TRBJ2-1
v_call: TRBV7-3
cdr3_aa: CASSLRDRVYNEQFF
cdr3_nt: TGTGCCAGCAGCTTAAGGGACAGGGTTTACAATGAGCAGTTCTTC

cdr3_length: 14
d_call: NA
clone_size: NA
j_call: TRBJ1-3
v_call: TRBV9
cdr3_aa: CASSSDSSGNTIYF
cdr3_nt: TGTGCCAGCAGCTCGGACAGCTCTGGAAACACCATATATTTT

cdr3_length: 19
d_call: NA
clone_size: NA
j_call: TRBJ2-6
v_call: TRBV11-2
cdr3_aa: CASSLEWGEGKSGANVLTF
cdr3_nt: TGTGCCAGCAGCTTAGAGTGGGGAGAGGGGAAGTCTGGGGCCAACGTCCTGACTTTC

cdr3_length: 16
d_call: TRBD1
clone_size: once
j_call: TRBJ2-7
v_call: TRBV7-8
cdr3_aa: CASSRAGTESYHEQYF
cdr3_nt: TGTGCCAGCAGCAGAGCCGGGACAGAAAGTTACCACGAGCAGTACTTC

cdr3_length: 16
d_call: NA
clone_size: once
j_call: TRBJ1-1
v_call: TRBV18
cdr3_aa: CASSPQTLGRNTEAFF
cdr3_nt: TGTGCCAGCTCACCACAGACCCTGGGGCGGAACACTGAAGCTTTCTTT

cdr3_length: 12
d_call: NA
clone_size: once
j_call: TRBJ2-2
v_call: TRBV27
cdr3_aa: CASSLRGGELFF
cdr3_nt: TGTGCCAGCAGTTTAAGAGGCGGGGAGCTGTTTTTT

cdr3_length: 16
d_call: NA
clone_size: once
j_call: TRBJ1-5
v_call: TRBV19
cdr3_aa: CASTLGSPNSNQPQHF
cdr3_nt: TGTGCCAGTACTTTGGGGTCGCCCAATAGCAATCAGCCCCAGCATTTT

cdr3_length: 15
d_call: TRBD1
clone_size: NA
j_call: TRBJ1-5
v_call: TRBV4-2
cdr3_aa: CASSQDGKGAQPQHF
cdr3_nt: TGTGCCAGCAGCCAAGATGGGAAGGGGGCTCAGCCCCAGCATTTT

cdr3_length: 13
d_call: NA
clone_size: NA
j_call: TRBJ1-3
v_call: TRBV7-9
cdr3_aa: CASSPTGGNTIYF
cdr3_nt: TGTGCCAGCAGCCCGACAGGTGGAAACACCATATATTTT

cdr3_length: 13
d_call: NA
clone_size: NA
j_call: TRBJ2-1
v_call: TRBV21-1
cdr3_aa: CASSSKTAPEQFF
cdr3_nt: TGTGCCAGCAGCTCCAAAACAGCCCCTGAGCAGTTCTTC

cdr3_length: 14
d_call: TRBD1
clone_size: NA
j_call: TRBJ1-1
v_call: TRBV7-9
cdr3_aa: CASTREGALTEAFF
cdr3_nt: TGTGCCAGCACCCGTGAGGGGGCGCTCACTGAAGCTTTCTTT

cdr3_length: 15
d_call: NA
clone_size: NA
j_call: TRBJ1-2
v_call: TRBV6-6
cdr3_aa: CASSLGWGRNYGYTF
cdr3_nt: TGTGCCAGCAGTCTGGGTTGGGGGCGCAACTATGGCTACACCTTC

cdr3_length: 17
d_call: NA
clone_size: NA
j_call: TRBJ1-2
v_call: TRBV28
cdr3_aa: CASSLYYSRDLRRGYTF
cdr3_nt: TGTGCCAGCAGTTTATACTATTCCCGGGACCTCAGACGTGGCTACACCTTC

cdr3_length: 16
d_call: TRBD1
clone_size: NA
j_call: TRBJ1-2
v_call: TRBV7-8
cdr3_aa: CASSLESGTGSYGYTF
cdr3_nt: TGTGCCAGCAGCTTGGAATCCGGGACAGGGTCCTATGGCTACACCTTC

cdr3_length: 15
d_call: NA
clone_size: NA
j_call: TRBJ2-2
v_call: TRBV5-1
cdr3_aa: CASSLVGGSAGELFF
cdr3_nt: TGCGCCAGCAGCTTGGTTGGGGGGTCGGCCGGGGAGCTGTTTTTT

cdr3_length: 13
d_call: NA
clone_size: NA
j_call: TRBJ1-1
v_call: TRBV28
cdr3_aa: CASIVGGSTEAFF
cdr3_nt: TGTGCCAGCATTGTTGGGGGATCCACTGAAGCTTTCTTT

cdr3_length: 17
d_call: NA
clone_size: NA
j_call: TRBJ1-5
v_call: TRBV28
cdr3_aa: CASSPTLGQGINQPQHF
cdr3_nt: TGTGCCAGCAGTCCAACTCTGGGGCAGGGCATCAATCAGCCCCAGCATTTT

cdr3_length: 15
d_call: NA
clone_size: NA
j_call: TRBJ2-6
v_call: TRBV10-3
cdr3_aa: CAISERGSGANVLTF
cdr3_nt: TGTGCCATCAGTGAACGGGGCTCTGGGGCCAACGTCCTGACTTTC

cdr3_length: 15
d_call: TRBD1
clone_size: NA
j_call: TRBJ2-1
v_call: TRBV19
cdr3_aa: CASSPRDRGDNEQFF
cdr3_nt: TGTGCCAGTAGCCCCCGGGACAGGGGGGACAATGAGCAGTTCTTC

cdr3_length: 14
d_call: NA
clone_size: NA
j_call: TRBJ2-7
v_call: TRBV7-2
cdr3_aa: CASSDPGWVYEQYF
cdr3_nt: TGTGCCAGCAGCGATCCTGGCTGGGTCTACGAGCAGTACTTC

cdr3_length: 14
d_call: NA
clone_size: NA
j_call: TRBJ1-2
v_call: TRBV7-2
cdr3_aa: CASSFPTGLYGYTF
cdr3_nt: TGTGCCAGCAGCTTCCCCACAGGGCTCTATGGCTACACCTTC

cdr3_length: 14
d_call: TRBD1
clone_size: NA
j_call: TRBJ2-5
v_call: TRBV6-5
cdr3_aa: CASSYGTAQETQYF
cdr3_nt: TGTGCCAGCAGTTACGGGACAGCCCAAGAGACCCAGTACTTC

cdr3_length: 13
d_call: NA
clone_size: NA
j_call: TRBJ2-1
v_call: TRBV4-3
cdr3_aa: CASSLALYNEQFF
cdr3_nt: TGCGCCAGCAGCCTGGCACTGTACAATGAGCAGTTCTTC

cdr3_length: 13
d_call: NA
clone_size: NA
j_call: TRBJ2-4
v_call: TRBV2
cdr3_aa: CASRLVAKNIQYF
cdr3_nt: TGTGCCAGCCGGTTGGTAGCCAAAAACATTCAGTACTTC

cdr3_length: 12
d_call: NA
clone_size: NA
j_call: TRBJ2-7
v_call: TRBV28
cdr3_aa: CASSLQGYEQYF
cdr3_nt: TGTGCCAGCAGTTTACAGGGGTACGAGCAGTACTTC

cdr3_length: 16
d_call: NA
clone_size: NA
j_call: TRBJ1-4
v_call: TRBV5-8
cdr3_aa: CASSRKAGQPGGKLFF
cdr3_nt: TGTGCCAGCAGCAGGAAGGCGGGTCAGCCGGGTGGAAAACTGTTTTTT

cdr3_length: 16
d_call: TRBD1
clone_size: NA
j_call: TRBJ2-7
v_call: TRBV14
cdr3_aa: CASSPGTAFSPYEQYF
cdr3_nt: TGTGCCAGCAGCCCAGGGACAGCTTTCTCCCCCTACGAGCAGTACTTC

cdr3_length: 12
d_call: TRBD2
clone_size: NA
j_call: TRBJ2-3
v_call: TRBV10-1
cdr3_aa: CASSEKRGTQYF
cdr3_nt: TGCGCCAGCAGTGAGAAGCGGGGGACGCAGTATTTT

cdr3_length: 14
d_call: NA
clone_size: NA
j_call: TRBJ2-7
v_call: TRBV6-4
cdr3_aa: CASSQTAGDYEQYF
cdr3_nt: TGTGCCAGCAGCCAGACAGCGGGCGACTACGAGCAGTACTTC

cdr3_length: 11
d_call: NA
clone_size: few
j_call: TRBJ2-7
v_call: TRBV2
cdr3_aa: CASSGSYEQYF
cdr3_nt: TGTGCCAGCAGTGGGAGTTACGAGCAGTACTTC